This TCR beta chain is from a study of shared clonotypes between healthy human individuals. CDR1 and CDR2 (germline): MNHEY, SVGAGI. Trimming cost V 10 bases and J 3 bases; bases outside gene matches: 5. The CDR3 runs 14 residues. Positively selected for CCR7, the CD45RO-negative cells used as naive CD8 cells excluded terminally differentiated effector memory CD45RA+ cells. This table comes from immunoSEQ multiplex PCR, and its TCRdb copy is limited to in-frame clones, with some not included. Of around 1.9 million clones listed, 85% to 95% are singletons. Sequenced sample: naive CD8+ T cells from PBMCs. This sequence originates from a man aged 18-30 years in good health. Some clones in this sample may be carry-over from other donors' samples. The rearrangement links TRBV6-5 to TRBJ2-6, with TRBD1 identical over 8 bases. DNA of the CDR3: TGTGCCACCCAGGGGGCCTATGGGGCCAACGTCCTGACTTTC. Protein product: CATQGAYGANVLTF.